This TCR beta chain comes out of a study of response to subunit inactivated influenza vaccine. Points from the study as a whole: Each seasonal influenza vaccination, the authors suggested, recruits few new T cells.

TCRdb recomputed calls from the RT-PCR reads with MiXCR, one row per CDR3 protein. The sample shows more than 600,000 distinct CDR3 sequences, approximately 17% of them seen only once. This clonotype was detected many times. Its antigen is currently unknown. Trimming took 4 bases from V and 6 from J; bases not matched to a gene: 11. Germline V gene lookup returns CDR1 DFQATT and CDR2 SNEGSKA (reference sequence). The CDR3 loop spans 16 amino acids. The J gene is TRBJ2-7, the V gene TRBV20-1; 14 bases map to TRBD2. The sequenced sample was PBMCs from blood, obtained 5 to 6 days after vaccination. The source is a man aged 45-65 years who received an inactivated influenza vaccine. The CDR3 sequence is CSATRPGLAGGGEQYF. CDR3 coding DNA: TGCAGTGCTACCCGACCCGGACTAGCGGGGGGCGGCGAGCAGTACTTC.